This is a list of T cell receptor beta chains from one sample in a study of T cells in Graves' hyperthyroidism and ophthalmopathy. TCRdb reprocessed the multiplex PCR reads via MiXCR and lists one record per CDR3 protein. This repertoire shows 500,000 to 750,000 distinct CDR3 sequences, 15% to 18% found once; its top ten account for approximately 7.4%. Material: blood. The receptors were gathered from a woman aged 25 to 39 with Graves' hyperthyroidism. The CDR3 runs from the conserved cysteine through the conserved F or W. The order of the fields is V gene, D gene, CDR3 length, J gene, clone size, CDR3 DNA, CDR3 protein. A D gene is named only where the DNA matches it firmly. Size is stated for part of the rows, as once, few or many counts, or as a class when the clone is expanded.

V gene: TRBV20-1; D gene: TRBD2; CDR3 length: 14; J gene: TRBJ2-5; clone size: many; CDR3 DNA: TGCAGTGCTAGAGATGGGGGGGACCAAGAGACCCAGTACTTC; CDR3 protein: CSARDGGDQETQYF
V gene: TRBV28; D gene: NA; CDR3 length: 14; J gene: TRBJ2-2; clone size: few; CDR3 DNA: TGTGCCAGCAGGAGAGAGGGCAACGCCGGGGAGCTGTTTTTT; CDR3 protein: CASRREGNAGELFF
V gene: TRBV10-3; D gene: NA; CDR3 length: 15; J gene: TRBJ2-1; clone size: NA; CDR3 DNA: TGTGCCATCAGTGGTCTTGGACTCTCCTACAATGAGCAGTTCTTC; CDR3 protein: CAISGLGLSYNEQFF
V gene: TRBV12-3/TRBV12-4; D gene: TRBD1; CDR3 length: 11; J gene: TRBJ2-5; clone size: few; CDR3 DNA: TGTGCCAGCAGCCGCGGGACAGGGGGAAACTTC; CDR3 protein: CASSRGTGGNF
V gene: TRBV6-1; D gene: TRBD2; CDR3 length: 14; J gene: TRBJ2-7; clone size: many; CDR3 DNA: TGTGCCAGCAGTCGAGCGGGGATCTCCTACGAGCAGTACTTC; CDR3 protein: CASSRAGISYEQYF
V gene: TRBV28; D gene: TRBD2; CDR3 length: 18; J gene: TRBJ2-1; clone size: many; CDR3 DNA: TGTGCCAGCAGTTCACTGACCCTTAGCGGGAGAGGGTCAAATGAGCAGTTCTTC; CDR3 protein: CASSSLTLSGRGSNEQFF
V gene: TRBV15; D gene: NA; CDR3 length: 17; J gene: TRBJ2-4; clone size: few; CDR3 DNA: TGTGCCACCAGCAGAGTTCAGGCCCATGCGGCCAAAAACATTCAGTACTTC; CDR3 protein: CATSRVQAHAAKNIQYF
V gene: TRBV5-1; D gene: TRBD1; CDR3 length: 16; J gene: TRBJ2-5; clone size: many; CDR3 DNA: TGCGCCAGCAGCGCCGACAGGGTTGGGGACCAAGAGACCCAGTACTTC; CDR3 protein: CASSADRVGDQETQYF
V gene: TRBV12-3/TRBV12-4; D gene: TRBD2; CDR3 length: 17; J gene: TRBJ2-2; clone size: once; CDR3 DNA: TGTGCCAGCACCGTGACTCGTAGCGGGAGGGCCGCCGGGGAGCTGTTTTTT; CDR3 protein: CASTVTRSGRAAGELFF
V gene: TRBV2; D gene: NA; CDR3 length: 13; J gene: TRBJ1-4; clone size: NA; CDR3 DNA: TGTGCCAGCCAGGTGTTGGGTAATGAAAAACTGTTTTTT; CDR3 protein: CASQVLGNEKLFF
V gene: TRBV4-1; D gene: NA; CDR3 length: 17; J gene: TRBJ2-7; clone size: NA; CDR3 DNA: TGCGCCAGCAGCCAAGTCCCTATCGGGGTCCGGCGCTACGAGCAGTACTTC; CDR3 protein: CASSQVPIGVRRYEQYF
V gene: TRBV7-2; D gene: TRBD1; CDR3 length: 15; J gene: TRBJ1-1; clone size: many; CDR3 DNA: TGTGCCAGCAGCTCCGGACAGGGGGCGCACACTGAAGCTTTCTTT; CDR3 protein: CASSSGQGAHTEAFF
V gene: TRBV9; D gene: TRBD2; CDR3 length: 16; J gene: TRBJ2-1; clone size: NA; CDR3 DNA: TGTGCCAGCAGCACCCGGGGCGCTAGCGGTTCCAATGAGCAGTTCTTC; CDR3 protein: CASSTRGASGSNEQFF
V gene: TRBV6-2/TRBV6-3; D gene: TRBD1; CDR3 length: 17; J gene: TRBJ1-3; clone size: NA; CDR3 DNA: TGTGCCAGCAGTTCCTGGACAGGGGCAAGGTCTGGAAACACCATATATTTT; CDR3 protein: CASSSWTGARSGNTIYF
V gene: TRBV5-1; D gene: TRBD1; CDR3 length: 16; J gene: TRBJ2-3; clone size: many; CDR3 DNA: TGCGCCAGCAGTTCGGGGGACAGGGGGCCCACAGATACGCAGTATTTT; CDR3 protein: CASSSGDRGPTDTQYF
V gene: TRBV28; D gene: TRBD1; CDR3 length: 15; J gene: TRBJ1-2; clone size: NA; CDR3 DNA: TGTGCCAGCAATGCCGGGACAGGGGGCTTGGATGGCTACACCTTC; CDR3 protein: CASNAGTGGLDGYTF
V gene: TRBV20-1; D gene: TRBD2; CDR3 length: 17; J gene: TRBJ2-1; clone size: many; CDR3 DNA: TGCAGTGCTAGGGATCTAGCGGGAGAGCTATCCTACAATGAGCAGTTCTTC; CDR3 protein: CSARDLAGELSYNEQFF
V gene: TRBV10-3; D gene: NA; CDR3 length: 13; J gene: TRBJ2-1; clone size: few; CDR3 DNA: TGTGCCATCAGTGGACAGGGAGGCAATGAGCAGTTCTTC; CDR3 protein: CAISGQGGNEQFF
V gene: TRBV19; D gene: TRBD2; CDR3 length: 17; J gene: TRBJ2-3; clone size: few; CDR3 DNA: TGTGCCAGTAGTATAGGCGGACTAGCGGGATCTTGGAATACGCAGTATTTT; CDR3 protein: CASSIGGLAGSWNTQYF
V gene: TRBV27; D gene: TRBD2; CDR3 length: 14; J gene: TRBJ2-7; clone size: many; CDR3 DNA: TGTGCCAGCAGCCCACTAGCGAACACCTACGAGCAGTACTTC; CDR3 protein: CASSPLANTYEQYF
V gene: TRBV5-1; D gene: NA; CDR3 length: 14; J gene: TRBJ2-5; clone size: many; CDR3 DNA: TGCGCCAGCAGCTTGGAACATACCAAAGAGACCCAGTACTTC; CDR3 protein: CASSLEHTKETQYF
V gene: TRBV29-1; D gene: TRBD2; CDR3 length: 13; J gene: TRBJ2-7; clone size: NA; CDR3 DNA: TGCAGCGGGGGTAGCGGGAGTAGCTACGAGCAGTACTTC; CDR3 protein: CSGGSGSSYEQYF
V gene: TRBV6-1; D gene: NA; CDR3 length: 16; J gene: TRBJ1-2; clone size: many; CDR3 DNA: TGTGCCAGCAGTGGGGCTTCGGTACCCGGTGACTATGGCTACACCTTC; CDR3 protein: CASSGASVPGDYGYTF
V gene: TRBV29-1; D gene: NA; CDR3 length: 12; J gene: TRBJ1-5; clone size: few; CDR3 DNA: TGCAGCGGGGGGGACCACAATCAGCCCCAGCATTTT; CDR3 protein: CSGGDHNQPQHF
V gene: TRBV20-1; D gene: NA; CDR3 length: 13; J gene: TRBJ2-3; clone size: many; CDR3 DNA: TGCAGTGCTAGCAGTCTAGCAGCGGATACGCAGTATTTT; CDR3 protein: CSASSLAADTQYF
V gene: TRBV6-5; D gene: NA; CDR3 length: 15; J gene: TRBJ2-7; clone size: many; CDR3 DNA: TGTGCCAGCAGTTACTCTTGGACCGATTCCTACGAGCAGTACTTC; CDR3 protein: CASSYSWTDSYEQYF
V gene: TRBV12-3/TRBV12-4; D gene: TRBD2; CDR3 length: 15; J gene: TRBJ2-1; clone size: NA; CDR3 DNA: TGTGCCAGCAGTAAACTAGCGGCCTCCTACAATGAGCAGTTCTTC; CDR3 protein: CASSKLAASYNEQFF
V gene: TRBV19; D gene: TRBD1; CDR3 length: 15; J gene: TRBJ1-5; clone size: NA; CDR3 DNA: TGTGCCAGTAGTGGGACAGGGGGCGGCGTTCAGCCCCAGCATTTT; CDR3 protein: CASSGTGGGVQPQHF
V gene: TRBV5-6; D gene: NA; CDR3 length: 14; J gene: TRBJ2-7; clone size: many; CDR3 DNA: TGTGCCAGCAGCTTATTAGGCAACTCCTACGAGCAGTACTTC; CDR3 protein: CASSLLGNSYEQYF
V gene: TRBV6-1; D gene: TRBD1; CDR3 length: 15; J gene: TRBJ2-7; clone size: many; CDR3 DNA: TGTGCCAGCAGTGACCGGGACAGGGGGCTATACGAGCAGTACTTC; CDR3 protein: CASSDRDRGLYEQYF
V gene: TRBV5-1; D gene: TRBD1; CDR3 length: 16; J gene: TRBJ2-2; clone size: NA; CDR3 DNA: TGCGCCAGCAGCTTGGTCGAGACAGGGTATGCCGGGGAGCTGTTTTTT; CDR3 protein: CASSLVETGYAGELFF
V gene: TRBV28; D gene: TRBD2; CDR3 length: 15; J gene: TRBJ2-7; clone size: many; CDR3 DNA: TGTGCCAGCAGTTCTAGCGGGAGTCGGTCCTACGAGCAGTACTTC; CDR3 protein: CASSSSGSRSYEQYF
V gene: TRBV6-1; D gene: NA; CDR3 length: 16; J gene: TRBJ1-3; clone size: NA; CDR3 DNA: TGTGCCAGCAGTGAAGTAGGGGTTAGCTCTGGAAACACCATATATTTT; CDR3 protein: CASSEVGVSSGNTIYF
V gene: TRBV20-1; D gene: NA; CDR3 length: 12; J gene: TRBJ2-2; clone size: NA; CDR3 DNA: TGCAGTGCTCCGTGGACGTCCGGGGAGCTGTTTTTT; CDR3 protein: CSAPWTSGELFF